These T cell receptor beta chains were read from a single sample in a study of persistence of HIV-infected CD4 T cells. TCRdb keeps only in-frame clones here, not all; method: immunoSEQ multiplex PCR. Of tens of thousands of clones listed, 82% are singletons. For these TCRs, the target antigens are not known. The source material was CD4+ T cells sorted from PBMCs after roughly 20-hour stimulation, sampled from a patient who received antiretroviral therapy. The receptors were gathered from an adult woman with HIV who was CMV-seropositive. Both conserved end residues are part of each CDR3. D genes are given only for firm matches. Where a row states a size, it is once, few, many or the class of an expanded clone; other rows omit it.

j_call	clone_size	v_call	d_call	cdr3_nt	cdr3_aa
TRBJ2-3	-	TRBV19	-	TGTGCCAGTAGCGCCCTGACTGGGGGGACAGATACGCAGTATTTT	CASSALTGGTDTQYF
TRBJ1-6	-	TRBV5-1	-	TGCGCCAGCAGCTTGGGAAGGGTCGAATCACCCCTCCACTTT	CASSLGRVESPLHF
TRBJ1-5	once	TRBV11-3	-	TGTGCCAGCAGCCTTGGGGTGACTCAGCCCCAGCATTTT	CASSLGVTQPQHF
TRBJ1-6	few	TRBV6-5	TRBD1	TGTGCCAGCAGAAGCGACAGGGTGTCACCCCTCCACTTT	CASRSDRVSPLHF
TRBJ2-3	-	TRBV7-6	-	TGTGCCAGCAGCTTCCAGCCCGCTAGCACAGATACGCAGTATTTT	CASSFQPASTDTQYF
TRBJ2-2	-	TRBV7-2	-	TGTGCCAGCAGCCCCGGGACCCGGTGGACCGGGGAGCTGTTTTTT	CASSPGTRWTGELFF
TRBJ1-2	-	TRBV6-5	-	TGTGCCAGCAAGGAACTAAGCGGGCGTGGCTATGGCTACACCTTC	CASKELSGRGYGYTF
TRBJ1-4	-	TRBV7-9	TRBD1	TGTGCCAGCAGCTTAGGGGGAAGTCGACAGGGGGCAACTAATGAAAAACTGTTTTTT	CASSLGGSRQGATNEKLFF
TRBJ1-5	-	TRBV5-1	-	TGCGCCAGCAGCTTGGAAGGTGGGAGGAATCAGCCCCAGCATTTT	CASSLEGGRNQPQHF
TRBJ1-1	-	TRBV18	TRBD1	TGTGCCAGCTCACCGAGGACCGGGACAGGGGGCAAAGGGAACACTGAAGCTTTCTTT	CASSPRTGTGGKGNTEAFF
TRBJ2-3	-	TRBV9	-	TGTGCCAGCAGCGGAATTGGGTGGGCGGATACGCAGTATTTT	CASSGIGWADTQYF
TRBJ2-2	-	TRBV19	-	TGTGCCAGTAGTATACTGGGTTTGAACACCAGGGAGCTGTTTTTT	CASSILGLNTRELFF
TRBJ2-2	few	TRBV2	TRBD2	TGTGCCAGCAGGGCACTAGCGGGAGACACCGGGGAGCTGTTTTTT	CASRALAGDTGELFF
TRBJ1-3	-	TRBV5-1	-	TGCGCCAGCAGCTTGGCTCTAACAGGGTCTGGAAACACCATATATTTT	CASSLALTGSGNTIYF
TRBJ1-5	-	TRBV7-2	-	TGTGCCAGCAGCGCGGACGGATCGGTCGCGCCCCAGCATTTT	CASSADGSVAPQHF
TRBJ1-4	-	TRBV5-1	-	TGCGCCAGCAGCTTAGGAAGTGCAACTAATGAAAAACTGTTTTTT	CASSLGSATNEKLFF